This is a list of T cell receptor beta chains from one sample in a study of blood T cells in healthy people across ages. TCRdb fed the 5' RACE reads into MiXCR, producing one record per CDR3 protein. The repertoire holds over 750,000 distinct CDR3 sequences, with 20% to 25% as singletons. This sample also appeared in a second study, on T cells of mothers and their children.

Sequenced sample: blood. Receptors originate from a boy aged 5-17 years in good health. The conserved cysteine and the conserved F or W are not part of the CDR3 here. The size entry is marked missing in some rows and otherwise reads once, few, many or a size class.

>TRBV7-3|few
ASSKGLAGSYEQY
>TRBV5-1|many
ASSGSGTTLYEQY
>TRBV3-1|few
ASSQIGAYNEQF
>TRBV28|few
ASSLSVYRKTQY
>TRBV5-1|few
ASSLTGSPSYNGQF
>TRBV6-2/TRBV6-3|few
ASSGAGDSPLH
>TRBV11-2|-
ASSPWTSGGEFSYNEQF
>TRBV4-2|few
ASSPDPRGSYNEQF
>TRBV7-9|-
ASSAPQGTSCNEQF
>TRBV20-1|-
SASNPGANNIQY
>TRBV29-1|-
SVEGLAGDRYNEQF
>TRBV10-3|-
AISLGQGLANYGYT
>TRBV27|few
ASSKTGAGANVLT
>TRBV20-1|-
SPWTAFNYGYT
>TRBV7-9|few
ASSSGPIDGLQETQY
>TRBV11-2|few
ASRTELAGVQY
>TRBV20-1|-
SVTRAGGPGELF
>TRBV9|few
ASNPQSDRSQTYEQY